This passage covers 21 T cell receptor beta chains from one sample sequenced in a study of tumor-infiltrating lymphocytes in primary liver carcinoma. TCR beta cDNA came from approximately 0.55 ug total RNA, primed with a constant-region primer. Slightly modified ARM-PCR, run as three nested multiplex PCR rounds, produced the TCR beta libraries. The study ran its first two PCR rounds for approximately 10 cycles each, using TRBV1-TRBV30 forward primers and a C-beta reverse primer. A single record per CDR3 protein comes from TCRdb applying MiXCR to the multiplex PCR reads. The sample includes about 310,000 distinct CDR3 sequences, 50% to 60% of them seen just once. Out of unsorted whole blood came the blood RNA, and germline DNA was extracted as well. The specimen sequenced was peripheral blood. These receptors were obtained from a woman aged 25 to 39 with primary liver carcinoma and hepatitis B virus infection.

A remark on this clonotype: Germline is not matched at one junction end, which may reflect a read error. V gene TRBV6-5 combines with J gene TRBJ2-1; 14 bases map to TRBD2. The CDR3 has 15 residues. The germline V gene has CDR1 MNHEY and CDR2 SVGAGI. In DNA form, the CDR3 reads TGTGCCAGCAGCCCCGGGACTAGCGGGAGCCCTGAGGAGCTCTTC. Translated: CASSPGTSGSPEELF.

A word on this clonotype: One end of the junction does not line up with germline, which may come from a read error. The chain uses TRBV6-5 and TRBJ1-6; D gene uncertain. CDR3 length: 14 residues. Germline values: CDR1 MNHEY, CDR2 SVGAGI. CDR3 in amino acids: CACRKEGEYSPLHF. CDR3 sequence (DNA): TGTGCCTGCAGAAAAGAGGGCGAGTATTCACCCCTCCACTTT.

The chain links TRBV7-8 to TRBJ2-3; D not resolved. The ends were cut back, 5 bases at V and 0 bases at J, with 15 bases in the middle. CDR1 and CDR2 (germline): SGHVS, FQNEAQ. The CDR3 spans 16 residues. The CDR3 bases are TGTGCCAGCAGCCAAAAGATCGGTTCTAGCACAGATACGCAGTATTTT. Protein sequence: CASSQKIGSSTDTQYF.

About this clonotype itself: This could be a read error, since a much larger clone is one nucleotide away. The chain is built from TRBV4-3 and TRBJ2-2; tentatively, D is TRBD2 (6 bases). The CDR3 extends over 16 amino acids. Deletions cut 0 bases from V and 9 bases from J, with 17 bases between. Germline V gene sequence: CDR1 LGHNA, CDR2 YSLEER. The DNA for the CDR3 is TGCGCCAGCAGCCAAGATTGGGGGGTGGATACCTGGGAGCTGTTTTTT. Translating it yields CASSQDWGVDTWELFF.

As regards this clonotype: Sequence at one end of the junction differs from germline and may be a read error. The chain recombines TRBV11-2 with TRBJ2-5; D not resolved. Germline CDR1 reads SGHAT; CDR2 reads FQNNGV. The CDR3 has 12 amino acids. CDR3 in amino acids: CASSLGMMTRYF. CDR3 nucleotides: TGTGCCAGCAGCTTAGGCATGATGACCCGGTACTTC.

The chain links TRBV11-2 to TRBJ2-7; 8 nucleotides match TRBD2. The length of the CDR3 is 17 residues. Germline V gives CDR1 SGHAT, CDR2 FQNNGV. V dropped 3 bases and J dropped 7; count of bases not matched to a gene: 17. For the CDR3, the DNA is TGTGCCAGCAGCTTCGTTCCGGGACTAGTGGGAGGTCGAGAGCAGTACTTC. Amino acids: CASSFVPGLVGGREQYF.

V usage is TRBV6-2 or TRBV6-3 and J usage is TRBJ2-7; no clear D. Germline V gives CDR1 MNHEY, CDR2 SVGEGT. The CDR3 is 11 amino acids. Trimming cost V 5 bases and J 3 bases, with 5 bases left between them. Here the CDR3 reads CASSNGYEQYF. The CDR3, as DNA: TGTGCCAGCAGTAACGGCTACGAGCAGTACTTC.

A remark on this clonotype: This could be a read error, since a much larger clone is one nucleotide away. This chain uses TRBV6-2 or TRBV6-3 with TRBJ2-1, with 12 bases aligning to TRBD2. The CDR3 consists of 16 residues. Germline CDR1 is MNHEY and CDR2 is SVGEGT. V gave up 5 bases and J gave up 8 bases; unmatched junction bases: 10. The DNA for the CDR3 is TGTGCCAGCAGTCCTAGCGGGAGGGCCCGTGGATATGAGCAGTTCTTC. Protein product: CASSPSGRARGYEQFF.

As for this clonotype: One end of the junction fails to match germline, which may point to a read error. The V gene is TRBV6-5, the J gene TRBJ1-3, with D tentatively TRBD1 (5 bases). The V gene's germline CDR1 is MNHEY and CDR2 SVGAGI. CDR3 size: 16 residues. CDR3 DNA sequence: TGTGCCAGCAGTTTAACCGCAGGGCGCTCTGGAGACACCATATATTTT. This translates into CASSLTAGRSGDTIYF.

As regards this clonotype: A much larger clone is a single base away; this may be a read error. CDR3 nucleotides: TGTGCCAGCGGTTTACCCGGGAGTGGCGGTAATACGCAGTATTTT. This encodes CASGLPGSGGNTQYF. This sequence joins TRBV12-3 or TRBV12-4 and TRBJ2-3, with a weak D call TRBD2 (6 bases). The CDR3 extends over 15 amino acids.

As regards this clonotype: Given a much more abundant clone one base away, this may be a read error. The CDR3 loop reads CVSSQAGSEQYF. For the CDR3, the DNA is TGCGTCAGCAGCCAAGCAGGGTCCGAGCAGTACTTC. The J gene is TRBJ2-7, the V gene TRBV4-1; D may be TRBD1 (5 bases). CDR3 length: 12 amino acids. Germline CDR1 is MGHRA and CDR2 is YSYEKL.

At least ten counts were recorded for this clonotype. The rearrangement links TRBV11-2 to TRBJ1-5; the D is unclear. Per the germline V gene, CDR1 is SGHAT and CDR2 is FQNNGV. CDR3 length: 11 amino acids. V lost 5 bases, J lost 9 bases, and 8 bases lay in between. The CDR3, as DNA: TGTGCCAGCAGCCAAGAGTCGCCCCAGCATTTT. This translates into CASSQESPQHF.

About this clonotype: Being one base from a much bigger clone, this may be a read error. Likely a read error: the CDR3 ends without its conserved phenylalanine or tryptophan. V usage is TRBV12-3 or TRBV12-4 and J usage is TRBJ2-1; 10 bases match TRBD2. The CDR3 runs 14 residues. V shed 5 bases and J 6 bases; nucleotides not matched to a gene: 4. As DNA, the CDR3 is TGTGCCAGCAGTCCCGGACTAGCGGCCAATGAGCAGTTCCTC. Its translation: CASSPGLAANEQFL.

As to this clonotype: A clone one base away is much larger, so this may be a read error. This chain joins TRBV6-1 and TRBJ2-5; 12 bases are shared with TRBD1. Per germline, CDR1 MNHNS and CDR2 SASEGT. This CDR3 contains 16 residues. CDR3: CAGSARDRGLQETQYF. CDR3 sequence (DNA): TGTGCCGGCAGTGCTCGGGACAGGGGGCTTCAAGAGACCCAGTACTTC.

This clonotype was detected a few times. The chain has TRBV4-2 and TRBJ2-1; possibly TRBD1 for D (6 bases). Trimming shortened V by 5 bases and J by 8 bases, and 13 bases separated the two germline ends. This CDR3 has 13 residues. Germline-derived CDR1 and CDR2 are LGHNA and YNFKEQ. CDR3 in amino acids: CASSALRGHEQFF. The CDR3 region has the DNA TGTGCCAGCAGCGCGCTCAGGGGTCATGAGCAGTTCTTC.

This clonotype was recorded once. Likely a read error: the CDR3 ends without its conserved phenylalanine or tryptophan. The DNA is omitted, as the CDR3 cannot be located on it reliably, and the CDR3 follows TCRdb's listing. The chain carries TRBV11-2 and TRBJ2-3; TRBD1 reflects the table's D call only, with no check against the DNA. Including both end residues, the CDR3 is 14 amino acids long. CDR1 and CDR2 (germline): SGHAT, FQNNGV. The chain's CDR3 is CASSLDVQVGRQVY.

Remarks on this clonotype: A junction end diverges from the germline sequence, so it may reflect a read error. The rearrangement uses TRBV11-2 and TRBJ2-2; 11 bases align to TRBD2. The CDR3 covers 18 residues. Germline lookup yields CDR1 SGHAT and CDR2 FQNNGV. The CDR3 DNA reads TGTGCCAACAGCTTTAGACTAGCGGGACCGGCGAACACCGGGGAGCTGTTTTTT. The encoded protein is CANSFRLAGPANTGELFF.

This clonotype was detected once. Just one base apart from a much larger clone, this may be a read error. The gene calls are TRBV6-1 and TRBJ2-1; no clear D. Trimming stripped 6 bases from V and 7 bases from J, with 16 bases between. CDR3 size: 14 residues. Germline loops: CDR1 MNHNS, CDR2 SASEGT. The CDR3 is CASRPGHTWNEQFF. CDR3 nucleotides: TGTGCCAGCAGACCGGGCCACACGTGGAATGAGCAGTTCTTC.

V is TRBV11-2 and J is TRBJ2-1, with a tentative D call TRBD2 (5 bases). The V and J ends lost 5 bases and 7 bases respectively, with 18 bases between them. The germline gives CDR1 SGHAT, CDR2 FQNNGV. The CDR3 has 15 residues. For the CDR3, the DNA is TGTGCCAGCAGCCCGCGCGGCGGCCTAGCAAATGAGCAGTTCTTC. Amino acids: CASSPRGGLANEQFF. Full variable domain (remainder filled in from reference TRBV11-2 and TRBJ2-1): EAGVAQSPRYKIIEKRQSVAFWCNPISGHATLYWYQQILGQGPKLLIQFQNNGVVDDSQLPKDRFSAERLKGVDSTLKIQPAKLEDSAVYLCASSPRGGLANEQFFGPGTRLTVL.

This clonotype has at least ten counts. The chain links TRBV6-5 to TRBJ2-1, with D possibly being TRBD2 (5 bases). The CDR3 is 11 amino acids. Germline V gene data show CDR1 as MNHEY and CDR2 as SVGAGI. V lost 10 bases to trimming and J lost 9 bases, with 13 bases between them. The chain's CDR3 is CATTRGGEQFF. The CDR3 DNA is TGTGCCACAACTCGGGGTGGTGAGCAGTTCTTC.

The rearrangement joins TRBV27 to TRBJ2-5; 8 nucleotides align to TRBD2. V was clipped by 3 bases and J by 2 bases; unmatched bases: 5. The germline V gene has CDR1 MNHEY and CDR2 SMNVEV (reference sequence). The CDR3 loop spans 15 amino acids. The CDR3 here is CASSFSLAGQETQYF. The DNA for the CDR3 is TGTGCCAGCAGTTTCTCATTAGCGGGGCAAGAGACCCAGTACTTC.